This T cell receptor beta chain comes out of a study of cytomegalovirus exposure and HLA in healthy donors. CDR1 is MNHEY, CDR2 SMNVEV, per germline (reference sequence). The CDR3 sequence is 17 residues long. Deletions cut 2 bases from V and 3 bases from J, with 14 bases between. A multiplex PCR was run with 60 Vbeta primers and 13 Jbeta primers. Using immunoSEQ multiplex PCR, the repertoire was profiled, and TCRdb retains in-frame clones only, with some absent. The data hold about 98,000 clones, with more than 60% observed a single time. The sample comprised PBMCs. The chain employs TRBV27 and TRBJ1-6, with a weak D call TRBD1 (6 bases). This TCR came from a man between 60 and 75 years old in good health and CMV-seropositive. Here the CDR3 reads CASSLTGRGVYNSPLHF. In DNA form, the CDR3 reads TGTGCCAGCAGTTTAACAGGGCGCGGAGTCTATAATTCACCCCTCCACTTT.